The next 30 T cell receptor beta chains were all read from a single sample in a study of T cell repertoires in ileal Crohn's disease. Sequenced by immunoSEQ multiplex PCR; TCRdb stores in-frame clones only, minus some. Here the sample spans some 30,000 clones, about four fifths being singletons. The sequenced sample was ileal tissue. The receptors originated from an adult with Crohn's disease.

The V gene is TRBV7-2, the J gene TRBJ2-3; 7 bases are shared with TRBD2. Germline V gene sequence: CDR1 SGHTA, CDR2 FQGNSA. V shed 4 bases and J 7 bases; nucleotides not matched to a gene: 14. The CDR3 is 16 amino acids. The CDR3 DNA is TGTGCCAGCAGCTCGTTCGGGGGAGGGGAGGGGTATACGCAGTATTTT. Its protein is CASSSFGGGEGYTQYF.

CDR3 sequence (DNA): TGTGCCAGCAGTTTTTATGGACAGGCTGGCGGCTACACCTTC. Amino acids: CASSFYGQAGGYTF. The chain carries TRBV28 and TRBJ1-2, with 7 bases that match TRBD1. V trimming: 3 bases; J trimming: 8 bases; junction bases outside the gene matches: 9. The CDR3 is 14 residues long. The germline CDR1 and CDR2 sequences are MDHEN and SYDVKM.

The J gene is TRBJ1-1, the V gene TRBV29-1; D may be TRBD1 (6 bases). Germline-derived CDR1 and CDR2 are SQVTM and ANQGSEA. This CDR3 has 14 residues. Trimming left V 0 bases short and J 8 bases short, with 16 bases between. The CDR3 is CSVEDPWAGEEAFF. CDR3 DNA: TGCAGCGTTGAAGATCCTTGGGCAGGGGAAGAAGCTTTCTTT.

This clone was seen only once. V usage is TRBV10-3 and J usage is TRBJ1-2; 7 bases are a match to TRBD1. CDR1 is ENHRY and CDR2 is SYGVKD in the germline V gene. Trimming at V came to 7 bases and at J to 4 bases, leaving 6 bases not matched to a gene. The CDR3 is 13 amino acids. The CDR3 region is CAIKDDRAYGYTF. The DNA for the CDR3 is TGTGCCATCAAGGACGACAGGGCCTATGGCTACACCTTC.

The CDR3 DNA reads TGCGCCAGCTCCAGGGATCCCCTTTACGAGCAGTACTTC. This gives the protein CASSRDPLYEQYF. The chain carries TRBV5-1 and TRBJ2-7; a weak D match, TRBD1 (5 bases). This CDR3 spans 13 amino acids. Trimming left V 7 bases short and J 4 bases short, with 15 bases between. Germline V lookup: CDR1 SGHRS, CDR2 YFSETQ.

This clone was counted a few times. The chain uses TRBV5-1 and TRBJ1-1, with no clear D. Trimming cost V 3 bases and J 2 bases, with 14 bases left between them. The CDR3 has 15 amino acids. Germline V gene lookup returns CDR1 SGHRS and CDR2 YFSETQ. The chain's CDR3 is CASSWEPGFNTEAFF. CDR3 DNA sequence: TGCGCCAGCAGCTGGGAACCGGGATTTAACACTGAAGCTTTCTTT.

The chain has TRBV2 and TRBJ2-7, with 8 bases identical to TRBD2. V lost 6 bases to trimming and J lost 11 bases; unmatched junction nucleotides: 9. In germline, CDR1 is SNHLY, CDR2 FYNNEI. The CDR3 is 12 residues long. CDR3 region: CASRPSSGGKYF. CDR3 nucleotides: TGTGCCAGCAGGCCGTCGAGCGGGGGAAAGTACTTC.

This rearrangement joins TRBV5-4 to TRBJ2-3, with D perhaps TRBD2 (7 bases). There are 16 residues in the CDR3. V was cut by 4 bases and J by 0 bases, with 15 bases left in between. The germline V gene has CDR1 SGHNT and CDR2 YYREEE (reference sequence). CDR3 loop: CASSLTGGASTDTQYF. Written as DNA, the CDR3 is TGTGCCAGCAGCCTAACGGGGGGCGCTAGCACAGATACGCAGTATTTT.

This chain links TRBV4-3 with TRBJ1-2; no firm D call. CDR3 length equals 14 residues. V lost 1 base to trimming and J lost 1 base, with 7 bases between them. The V gene's germline CDR1 is LGHNA and CDR2 YSLEER. The CDR3 DNA is TGCGCCAGCAGCCAAGGATACAGTAACTATGGCTACACCTTC. Translating gives CASSQGYSNYGYTF.

The J gene is TRBJ2-7, the V gene TRBV2, with TRBD1 matching 8 bases. The V gene end was trimmed by 5 bases and the J gene end by 5 bases; junction bases not matched to a gene: 5. The CDR3 runs 13 residues. Per germline, CDR1 SNHLY and CDR2 FYNNEI. The CDR3 here is CASSLRTGHEQYF. DNA for the CDR3: TGTGCCAGCAGTCTTCGGACAGGGCACGAGCAGTACTTC.

This rearrangement joins TRBV5-1 to TRBJ2-3, with 9 bases aligning to TRBD1. Germline V lookup: CDR1 SGHRS, CDR2 YFSETQ. Trimming cost V 3 bases and J 4 bases; bases outside gene matches: 6. There are 15 residues in the CDR3. CDR3: CASSWTGTGSDTQYF. The CDR3 bases are TGCGCCAGCAGCTGGACCGGGACAGGGTCAGATACGCAGTATTTT.

The genes are TRBV5-1 and TRBJ2-2; TRBD1 might be the D (6 bases). V was shortened by 1 base and J by 1 base, with 17 bases between the two germline ends. Germline V gene sequence: CDR1 SGHRS, CDR2 YFSETQ. This CDR3 has 18 amino acids. The CDR3 spells CASSLIVSLGQNTGELFF. The CDR3 coding sequence is TGCGCCAGCAGCTTGATCGTGTCCTTGGGACAGAACACCGGGGAGCTGTTTTTT.

Here the CDR3 DNA reads TGTGCCAGCAGCTTCCGTGCGACAGGGGCTTTCGAGCAGTACTTC. Protein: CASSFRATGAFEQYF. This rearrangement joins TRBV5-6 to TRBJ2-7; 8 positions agree with TRBD1. The CDR3 spans 15 residues. The germline gives CDR1 SGHDT, CDR2 YYEEEE. Germline trimming cut 2 bases from V and 6 bases from J; bases unmatched to any gene: 10.

The chain links TRBV6-1 to TRBJ1-5; TRBD1 is a possible D gene (6 bases). Looked up from germline, CDR1 is MNHNS and CDR2 is SASEGT. The CDR3 is 13 residues long. CDR3 nucleotide sequence: TGTGCGCTTGGACAGTATAGCAATCAGCCCCAGCATTTT. As protein: CALGQYSNQPQHF.

V gene TRBV5-3 combines with J gene TRBJ2-5, with TRBD1 matching 8 bases. The J call may not be correct, given that the DNA end is closer to TRBJ2-7. TRBV5-3 is designated an ORF whose function remains uncertain. The CDR3 is 14 amino acids. CDR3 nucleotide sequence: TGTGCCAGAAGCTCCCAGGGGGCGCAGGCCGAGCAGTACTTC. Amino acid sequence: CARSSQGAQAEQYF.

The gene calls are TRBV10-3 and TRBJ1-2; 9 positions match TRBD1. The junction had 8 bases not matched to a gene; V was cut back by 2 bases and J by 4 bases. Germline-derived CDR1 and CDR2 are ENHRY and SYGVKD. The CDR3 runs 16 residues. CDR3 amino acids: CAISEEETGGIYGYTF. The CDR3 coding sequence is TGTGCCATCAGTGAGGAGGAGACAGGGGGAATCTATGGCTACACCTTC.

The chain joins TRBV5-4 to TRBJ2-3; 10 bases align to TRBD2. J lost 7 bases, V lost 1 base, and 3 bases had no gene match. This CDR3 region has 14 residues. The V gene's germline CDR1 is SGHNT and CDR2 YYREEE (reference sequence). CDR3 DNA sequence: TGTGCCAGCAGCTTGACTAGCGGGGTAAATACGCAGTATTTT. Translating it yields CASSLTSGVNTQYF.

V is TRBV9 and J is TRBJ2-5; D may be TRBD1 (6 bases). V was clipped by 5 bases and J by 4 bases, with 18 bases between them. Per the germline V gene, CDR1 is SGDLS and CDR2 is YYNGEE. CDR3 length: 15 amino acids. CDR3 region: CASRRGQSGRETQYF. The CDR3 DNA reads as TGTGCCAGCAGAAGAGGACAGTCCGGGCGAGAGACCCAGTACTTC.

The chain is built from TRBV25-1 and TRBJ1-6; the D is unclear. This CDR3 contains 15 residues. In germline, CDR1 is MGHDK, CDR2 SYGVNS. V was pared by 2 bases and J by 6 bases, with 11 bases between. The CDR3 bases are TGTGCCAGCAGTGAAACCCCAAGTAGTAATTCACCCCTCCACTTT. Its translation is CASSETPSSNSPLHF.

V gene TRBV18 combines with J gene TRBJ2-5, with D possibly being TRBD1 (5 bases). This CDR3 region has 12 residues. Germline CDR1 KGHSH, CDR2 LQKENI. V lost 5 bases and J 2 bases, leaving 6 bases between the germline ends. DNA for the CDR3: TGTGCCAGCTCAACAGGACAAGAGACCCAGTACTTC. This encodes CASSTGQETQYF.

The J gene is TRBJ2-3, the V gene TRBV6-1, with D possibly matching TRBD2 (6 bases). The germline CDR1 and CDR2 sequences are MNHNS and SASEGT. V was shortened by 10 bases and J by 8 bases, with 13 bases between the two germline ends. This CDR3 is built from 11 residues. CDR3: CAISLGGTQYF. The CDR3 bases are TGTGCCATCTCACTCGGGGGTACGCAGTATTTT.

This rearrangement joins TRBV18 to TRBJ2-3; TRBD2 might be the D (6 bases). This CDR3 is built from 14 residues. The germline gives CDR1 KGHSH, CDR2 LQKENI. V was trimmed by 3 bases and J by 2 bases, leaving 9 bases between them. The CDR3: CASSPGGLTDTQYF. CDR3 sequence (DNA): TGTGCCAGCTCACCCGGGGGACTCACAGATACGCAGTATTTT.

This chain connects TRBV5-1 to TRBJ2-3; TRBD2 agrees at 7 bases. CDR1 is SGHRS and CDR2 is YFSETQ in the germline V gene. CDR3 length: 20 amino acids. J was trimmed by 2 bases and V by 2 bases; bases with no gene match: 20. The CDR3 nucleotides are TGCGCCAGCAGCTTTTCGGGGAGGGGATTCCCCGATATCCTCACAGATACGCAGTATTTT. Translation gives CASSFSGRGFPDILTDTQYF.

V usage is TRBV5-6 and J usage is TRBJ2-7; D might be TRBD1 (5 bases). Germline assignment: CDR1 SGHDT and CDR2 YYEEEE. The CDR3 spans 14 residues. V was shortened by 2 bases and J by 2 bases, with 11 bases between the two germline ends. The CDR3 bases are TGTGCCAGCAGCTTTCGGACACCTACCTACGAGCAGTACTTC. Its protein product is CASSFRTPTYEQYF.

The DNA of the CDR3 is TGTGCCAGCAGTCAGAGCATCGGGAGGGGCGCCCAGTTCTTC. Its translation is CASSQSIGRGAQFF. The chain joins TRBV6-5 to TRBJ2-1; 8 bases are shared with TRBD2. The CDR3 is 14 amino acids. The ends lost 5 bases at V and 13 bases at J; junction bases unmatched: 13. Germline-derived CDR1 and CDR2 are MNHEY and SVGAGI.

The J gene is TRBJ2-3, the V gene TRBV30, with 9 positions matching TRBD2. The CDR3 extends over 14 amino acids. The V and J ends lost 4 bases and 1 base, in that order; junction bases with no gene match: 3. Germline V CDR1 and CDR2: GTSNPN, SVGIG (reference sequence). The CDR3 coding sequence is TGTGCCTGGATAGCGGGAGCGGGCACAGATACGCAGTATTTT. It is translated as CAWIAGAGTDTQYF.

This chain joins TRBV5-5 and TRBJ1-1; 10 bases are shared with TRBD1. With 5 bases clipped from V and 5 bases from J, the junction kept 15 bases outside the gene matches. The length of the CDR3 is 17 residues. Germline V gene lookup returns CDR1 SGHKS and CDR2 YYEKEE (reference sequence). This CDR3 reads CASRRKTGGAEGTEAFF. CDR3 DNA sequence: TGTGCCAGCAGGAGAAAGACAGGGGGCGCAGAAGGGACTGAAGCTTTCTTT.

The J gene is TRBJ2-1, the V gene TRBV6-1; 8 nucleotides agree with TRBD1. Germline lookup yields CDR1 MNHNS and CDR2 SASEGT. The length of the CDR3 is 16 residues. The V gene end was trimmed by 2 bases and the J gene end by 9 bases; junction bases not matched to a gene: 12. The CDR3 sequence is CASSELAGGGISEQFF. The CDR3 region has the DNA TGTGCCAGCAGTGAACTGGCAGGGGGCGGGATTAGTGAGCAGTTCTTC.

The chain carries TRBV6-5 and TRBJ2-7, with 7 bases identical to TRBD1. The V and J ends lost 5 bases and 5 bases, in that order; junction bases with no gene match: 9. The CDR3 extends over 14 amino acids. In germline, CDR1 is MNHEY, CDR2 SVGAGI. The chain's CDR3 is CASSPGGIKNEQYF. For the CDR3, the DNA is TGTGCCAGCAGTCCAGGGGGAATTAAGAACGAGCAGTACTTC.

This rearrangement joins TRBV19 to TRBJ1-1, with TRBD1 as a possible D gene (5 bases). V dropped 3 bases and J dropped 1 base, with 6 bases sitting between them. Germline values: CDR1 LNHDA, CDR2 SQIVND (reference sequence). CDR3 length: 13 amino acids. The CDR3 nucleotides read TGTGCCAGTAGTATGACAGAGAACACTGAAGCTTTCTTT. Protein sequence: CASSMTENTEAFF.